This T cell receptor (beta chain) was profiled in a study of CD8 T cells in ankylosing spondylitis. V was cut by 11 bases and J by 0 bases, with 9 bases left in between. The CDR3 loop spans 12 amino acids. The germline gives CDR1 ENHRY, CDR2 SYGVKD. Study-level results: Matched ankylosing spondylitis synovial fluid reportedly contained a significantly enriched population of disease-linked clones. Disease-associated clones were CD8+ and fairly uncommon in peripheral blood. Reports of some motif variants in reactive arthritis synovial fluid and blood predate this one.

Library preparation for TCR beta used quantitative 5'-RACE with molecular barcodes. TCRdb re-derived calls from the 5' RACE reads in MiXCR, one entry per CDR3 protein. The sample includes 250,000 to 300,000 distinct CDR3 sequences, about 19% of them seen just once. This clonotype was counted at least ten times. Its specificity is not known. The chain combines TRBV10-3 with TRBJ2-3, with D tentatively TRBD1 (5 bases). Specimen: blood, either unsorted or a sorted T cell fraction (not recorded which). The receptor comes from a male donor with ankylosing spondylitis or in good health (not recorded which). CDR3 DNA: TGTGCCGGATCAGGGAGCACAGATACGCAGTATTTT. Residues: CAGSGSTDTQYF.